This T cell receptor beta chain was documented in a study of T-cell reconstitution after alpha-beta-depleted transplantation in children. Study results and caveats: In patients about two months after transplant, alpha-beta T cells reportedly arose from several hundred expanded graft clones. After transplant, high TCRbeta diversity at day 60 in some patients arose from surviving recipient T cells and thymic progenitors. T-cell numbers and diversity one year post-transplant derived largely from freshly generated T cells.

A note on this clonotype: Its target is not known.

Researchers prepared the TCRbeta library using unique molecular identifiers, the study reports. TCRdb re-analysed the PCR reads in MiXCR, keeping a single row per CDR3 protein. This table has 350,000 to 500,000 distinct CDR3 sequences, roughly 43% appearing once. Trimming shortened V by 0 bases and J by 0 bases, and 9 bases separated the two germline ends. The CDR3 consists of 15 residues. Germline V gene data show CDR1 as SGHRS and CDR2 as YFSETQ. The source is a girl aged 2-10 years with aplastic anemia, due to receive a stem cell transplant. The chain is built from TRBV5-1 and TRBJ1-1; D is unresolved. This material consisted of PBMCs, taken before TCRalphabeta/CD19-depleted stem cell transplant. Written as DNA, the CDR3 is TGCGCCAGCAGCTTGGCTCAGAGTCTGAACACTGAAGCTTTCTTT. This gives the protein CASSLAQSLNTEAFF.